This T cell receptor (beta chain) was captured in a study of CD8 T cells in ankylosing spondylitis. General study points: In ankylosing spondylitis patients, matched synovial fluid reportedly showed significant enrichment of disease-linked clones. Disease-linked clones proved CD8+ and comparatively uncommon in peripheral blood.

CDR3 length: 15 residues. Per germline, CDR1 KGHSH and CDR2 LQKENI. V was pared by 6 bases and J by 8 bases, with 10 bases of the junction left unmatched. Quantitative molecular-barcoded 5'-RACE generated the TCR beta libraries. MiXCR, run by TCRdb on the 5' RACE reads, gives a single entry per CDR3 protein. The table includes roughly 38,000 distinct CDR3 sequences, 9% to 12% detected once. At least ten counts were recorded for this clonotype. Its cognate antigen is unknown. The sequence was obtained from a male donor with ankylosing spondylitis or in good health (not recorded which). The rearrangement uses TRBV18 and TRBJ1-6; 7 nucleotides match TRBD1. Material: blood, either unsorted or a sorted T cell fraction (not recorded which). CDR3: CASSPRTGWDSPLHF. In nucleotides, the CDR3 is TGTGCCAGCTCCCCCAGGACAGGCTGGGATTCACCCCTCCACTTT.